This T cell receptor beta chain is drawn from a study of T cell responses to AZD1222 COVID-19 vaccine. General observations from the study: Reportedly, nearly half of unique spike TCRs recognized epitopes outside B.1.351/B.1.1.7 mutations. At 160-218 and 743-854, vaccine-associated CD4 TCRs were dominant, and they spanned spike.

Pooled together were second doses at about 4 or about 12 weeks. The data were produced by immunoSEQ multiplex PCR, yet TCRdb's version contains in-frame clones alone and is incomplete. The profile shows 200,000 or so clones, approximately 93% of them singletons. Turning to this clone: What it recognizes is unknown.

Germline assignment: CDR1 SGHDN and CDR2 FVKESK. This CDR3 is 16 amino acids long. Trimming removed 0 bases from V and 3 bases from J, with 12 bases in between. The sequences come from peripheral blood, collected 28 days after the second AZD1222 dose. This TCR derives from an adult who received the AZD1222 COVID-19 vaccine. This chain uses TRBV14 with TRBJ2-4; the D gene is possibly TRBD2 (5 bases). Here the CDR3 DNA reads TGTGCCAGCAGCCAAGAAGGGCGGACTTACAAAAACATTCAGTACTTC. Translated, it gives CASSQEGRTYKNIQYF.